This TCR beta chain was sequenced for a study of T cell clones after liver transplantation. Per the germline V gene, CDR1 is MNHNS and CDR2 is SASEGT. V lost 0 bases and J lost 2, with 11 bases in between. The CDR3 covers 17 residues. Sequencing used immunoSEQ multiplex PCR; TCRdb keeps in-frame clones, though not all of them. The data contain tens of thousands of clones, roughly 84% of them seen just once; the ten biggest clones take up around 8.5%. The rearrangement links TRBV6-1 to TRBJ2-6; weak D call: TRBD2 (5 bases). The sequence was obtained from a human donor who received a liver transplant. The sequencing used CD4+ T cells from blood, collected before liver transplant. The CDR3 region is CASSEALLRAGANVLTF. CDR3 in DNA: TGTGCCAGCAGTGAAGCGCTCTTGCGGGCTGGGGCCAACGTCCTGACTTTC.